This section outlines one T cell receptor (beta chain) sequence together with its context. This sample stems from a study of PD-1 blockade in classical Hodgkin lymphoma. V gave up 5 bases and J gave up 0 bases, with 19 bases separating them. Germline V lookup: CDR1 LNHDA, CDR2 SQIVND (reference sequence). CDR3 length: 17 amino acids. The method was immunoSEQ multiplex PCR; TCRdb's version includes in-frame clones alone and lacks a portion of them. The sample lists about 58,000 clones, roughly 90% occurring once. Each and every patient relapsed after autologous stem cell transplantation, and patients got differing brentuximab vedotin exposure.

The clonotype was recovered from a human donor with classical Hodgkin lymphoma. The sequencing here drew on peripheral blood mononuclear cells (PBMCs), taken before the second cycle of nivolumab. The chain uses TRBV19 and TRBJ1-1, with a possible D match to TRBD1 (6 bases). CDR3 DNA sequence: TGTGCCAGTAGTTCACCTTCGGGGGGCGGGTTGAACACTGAAGCTTTCTTT. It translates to CASSSPSGGGLNTEAFF.